This TCR beta chain was obtained from a study of cytomegalovirus exposure and HLA in healthy donors. Findings and caveats of the study: Productive rates of about 87% or about 30% were seen for most TCR beta V segments in an earlier analysis. Some 17,000 TCR beta sequences were associated with HLA alleles at 0.05 false discovery rate in a later analysis. In a later analysis, donors in an Asian-associated ancestry cluster reportedly had fewer N-insertions in productive TCRs than the cohort mean.

Points on this clone: Antigen: not known.

The CDR3 has 11 amino acids. CDR1 is MNHEY, CDR2 SVGAGI, per germline. V lost 9 bases and J lost 4, with 10 bases in between. 60 Vbeta and 13 Jbeta primers were used in PCR. Here immunoSEQ multiplex PCR was the method, and the copy in TCRdb shows in-frame clones only, minus some. The sample lists fewer than 350,000 clones, approximately 90% occurring once. The chain couples TRBV6-5 to TRBJ2-7; tentative D call: TRBD2 (5 bases). The TCR originated in a woman aged 18 to 35 in good health and CMV-seronegative. The sequencing input was PBMCs. The CDR3 DNA reads as TGTGCCAGTCAGGCGGGTTACGAGCAGTACTTC. As protein: CASQAGYEQYF.